Listed here is a single TCR beta chain. Antigen: not known. Germline CDR1 reads DFQATT; CDR2 reads SNEGSKA (reference sequence). This CDR3 comprises 17 residues. Multiplex touch-down PCR amplified TRB using TRB-A and TRB-B pools in one tube. TCRdb reworked the multiplex PCR reads into one entry per CDR3 protein, no DNA. The data include around 6,800 distinct CDR3 sequences; the top ten clones carry roughly 18%. The data are from a study of T cell clusters in autoimmune cytopenias. The study's findings and limits: Compared with active autoimmune hepatitis patients, healthy donors showed approximately 3-fold more exclusive TRB clusters.

Each sample's input was roughly 270 ng genomic DNA, 30,000 to 45,000 genome equivalents. These records were also assigned to another study, of T cell repertoires in aging, cancer and after chemotherapy. That report adds: The whole study produced a dataset of several million TCR reads.

The TCR was taken from a human donor in good health. The chain combines TRBV20-1 with TRBJ2-1; the D call from TCRdb, TRBD2, cannot be confirmed without DNA. Sample: peripheral blood. The chain's CDR3 is CSASALGGGTQYNEQFF.